This TCR beta chain originates from a study of blood T cell repertoires in COVID-19. Study at large: COVID-19 samples from acute and convalescent phases originated in the United States, Italy and Spain. The cDNA or gDNA used as material had been derived from T cells, B-cell-depleted T cells, or PBMCs.

Germline trimming cut 0 bases from V and 2 bases from J; bases unmatched to any gene: 2. Germline CDR1 MNHEY, CDR2 SMNVEV (reference sequence). This CDR3 has 16 amino acids. Repertoires were generated with immunoSEQ multiplex PCR, while TCRdb's copy carries only in-frame clones and drops some. The sample has 210,000 or so clones, approximately 81% seen once; the top ten hold about 10%. The specimen was peripheral blood. This sequence originates from a woman at least 80 years old with acute or convalescent COVID-19. This sequence joins TRBV27 and TRBJ2-3, with 10 bases identical to TRBD2. The CDR3 region is CASSLSLAGTTDTQYF. The CDR3 nucleotides are TGTGCCAGCAGTTTATCACTAGCGGGGACCACAGATACGCAGTATTTT.